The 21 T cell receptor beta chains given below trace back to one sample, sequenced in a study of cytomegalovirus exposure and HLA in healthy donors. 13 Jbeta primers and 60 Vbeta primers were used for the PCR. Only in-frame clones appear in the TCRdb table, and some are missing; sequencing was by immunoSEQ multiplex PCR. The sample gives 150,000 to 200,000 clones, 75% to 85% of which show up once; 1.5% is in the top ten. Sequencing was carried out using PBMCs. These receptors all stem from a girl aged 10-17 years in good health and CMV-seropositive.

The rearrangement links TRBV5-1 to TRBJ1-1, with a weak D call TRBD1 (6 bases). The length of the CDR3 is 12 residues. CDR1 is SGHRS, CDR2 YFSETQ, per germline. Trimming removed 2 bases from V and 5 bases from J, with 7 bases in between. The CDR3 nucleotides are TGCGCCAGCAGCTTTGACAGGACTGAAGCTTTCTTT. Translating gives CASSFDRTEAFF.

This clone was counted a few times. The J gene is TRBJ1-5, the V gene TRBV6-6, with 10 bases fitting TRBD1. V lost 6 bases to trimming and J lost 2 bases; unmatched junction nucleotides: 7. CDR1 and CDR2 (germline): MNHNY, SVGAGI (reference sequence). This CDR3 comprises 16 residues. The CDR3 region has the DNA TGTGCCAGCAGATACGACAGGGGGCGGGGCAATCAGCCCCAGCATTTT. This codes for CASRYDRGRGNQPQHF.

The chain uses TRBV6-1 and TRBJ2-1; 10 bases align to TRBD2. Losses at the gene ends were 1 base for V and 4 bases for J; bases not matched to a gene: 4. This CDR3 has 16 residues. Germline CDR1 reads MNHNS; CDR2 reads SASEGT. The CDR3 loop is CASSEEGGLAYNEQFF. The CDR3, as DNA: TGTGCCAGCAGTGAAGAGGGGGGACTAGCGTACAATGAGCAGTTCTTC.

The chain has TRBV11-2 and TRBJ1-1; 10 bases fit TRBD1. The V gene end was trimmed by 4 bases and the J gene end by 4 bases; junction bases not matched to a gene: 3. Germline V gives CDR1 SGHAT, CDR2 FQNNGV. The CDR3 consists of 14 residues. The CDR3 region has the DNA TGTGCCAGCAGCTCGGACAGGGGGGCCACTGAAGCTTTCTTT. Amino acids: CASSSDRGATEAFF. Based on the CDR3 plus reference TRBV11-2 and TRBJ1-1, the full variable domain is EAGVAQSPRYKIIEKRQSVAFWCNPISGHATLYWYQQILGQGPKLLIQFQNNGVVDDSQLPKDRFSAERLKGVDSTLKIQPAKLEDSAVYLCASSSDRGATEAFFGQGTRLTVV.

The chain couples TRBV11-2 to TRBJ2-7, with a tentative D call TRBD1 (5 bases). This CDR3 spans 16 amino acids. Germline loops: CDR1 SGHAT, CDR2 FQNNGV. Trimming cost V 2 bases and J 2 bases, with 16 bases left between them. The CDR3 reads CASSLMATVGPYEQYF. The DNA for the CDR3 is TGTGCCAGCAGCTTAATGGCGACAGTGGGTCCCTACGAGCAGTACTTC.

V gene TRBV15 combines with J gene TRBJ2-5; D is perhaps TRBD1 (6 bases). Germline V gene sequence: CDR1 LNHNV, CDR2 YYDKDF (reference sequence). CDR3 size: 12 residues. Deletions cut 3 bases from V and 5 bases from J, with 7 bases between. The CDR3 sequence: CATSRDSETQYF. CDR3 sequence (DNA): TGTGCCACCAGCAGGGACAGTGAGACCCAGTACTTC. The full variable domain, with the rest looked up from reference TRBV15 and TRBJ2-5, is DAMVIQNPRYQVTQFGKPVTLSCSQTLNHNVMYWYQQKSSQAPKLLFHYYDKDFNNEADTPDNFQSRRPNTSFCFLDIRSPGLGDTAMYLCATSRDSETQYFGPGTRLLVL.

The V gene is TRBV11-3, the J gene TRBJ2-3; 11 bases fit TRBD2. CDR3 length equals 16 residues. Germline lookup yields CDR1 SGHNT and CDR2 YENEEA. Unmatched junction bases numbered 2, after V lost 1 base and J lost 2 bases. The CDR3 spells CASSLVAGGVTDTQYF. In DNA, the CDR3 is TGTGCCAGCAGCTTAGTAGCGGGGGGGGTCACAGATACGCAGTATTTT.

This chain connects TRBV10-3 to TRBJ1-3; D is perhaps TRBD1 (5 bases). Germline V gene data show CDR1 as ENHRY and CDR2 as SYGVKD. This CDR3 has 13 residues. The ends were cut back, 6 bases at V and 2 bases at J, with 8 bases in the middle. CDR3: CAIRGTTGNTIYF. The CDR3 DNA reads TGTGCCATCAGGGGGACTACTGGAAACACCATATATTTT.

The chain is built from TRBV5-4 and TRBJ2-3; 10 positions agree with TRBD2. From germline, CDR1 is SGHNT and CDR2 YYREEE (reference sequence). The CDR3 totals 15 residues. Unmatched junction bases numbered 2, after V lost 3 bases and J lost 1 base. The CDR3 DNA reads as TGTGCCAGCAGCTCTAGCGGGGGTGGCACAGATACGCAGTATTTT. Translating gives CASSSSGGGTDTQYF.

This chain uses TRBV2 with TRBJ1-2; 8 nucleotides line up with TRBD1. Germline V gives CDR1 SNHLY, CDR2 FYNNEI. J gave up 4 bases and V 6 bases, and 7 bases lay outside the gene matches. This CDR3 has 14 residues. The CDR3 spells CASSADRGSYGYTF. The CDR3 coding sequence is TGTGCCAGCAGCGCAGACAGGGGCAGCTATGGCTACACCTTC.

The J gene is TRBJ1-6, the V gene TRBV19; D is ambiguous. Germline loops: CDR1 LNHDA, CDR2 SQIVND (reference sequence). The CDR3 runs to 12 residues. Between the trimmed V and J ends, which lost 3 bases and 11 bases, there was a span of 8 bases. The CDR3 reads CASSIGGAPLHF. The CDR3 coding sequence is TGTGCCAGTAGTATTGGCGGAGCACCCCTCCACTTT.

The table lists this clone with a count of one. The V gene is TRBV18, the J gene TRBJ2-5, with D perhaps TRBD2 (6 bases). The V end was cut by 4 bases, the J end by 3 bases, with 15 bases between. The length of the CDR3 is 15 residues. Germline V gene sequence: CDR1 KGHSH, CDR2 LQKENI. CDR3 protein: CASSLRGLDEETQYF. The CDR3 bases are TGTGCCAGCTCACTTAGGGGACTGGACGAAGAGACCCAGTACTTC.

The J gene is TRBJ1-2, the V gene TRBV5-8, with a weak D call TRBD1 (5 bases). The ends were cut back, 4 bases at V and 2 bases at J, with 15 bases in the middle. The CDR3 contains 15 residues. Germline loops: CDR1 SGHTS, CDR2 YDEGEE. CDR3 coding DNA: TGTGCCAGCAGCGACTCAGGGAGGTGGAACTATGGCTACACCTTC. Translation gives CASSDSGRWNYGYTF.

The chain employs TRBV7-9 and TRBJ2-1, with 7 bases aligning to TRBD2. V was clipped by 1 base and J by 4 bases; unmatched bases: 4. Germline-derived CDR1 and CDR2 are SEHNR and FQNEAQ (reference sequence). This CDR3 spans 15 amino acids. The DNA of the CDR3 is TGTGCCAGCAGCTTAGACGCTAGCGGTTACAATGAGCAGTTCTTC. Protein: CASSLDASGYNEQFF.

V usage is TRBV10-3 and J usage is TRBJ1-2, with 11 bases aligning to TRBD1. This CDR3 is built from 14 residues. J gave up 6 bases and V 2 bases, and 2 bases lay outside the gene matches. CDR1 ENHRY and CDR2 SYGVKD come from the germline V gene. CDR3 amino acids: CAISEGQGADGYTF. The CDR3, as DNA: TGTGCCATCAGTGAGGGACAGGGGGCGGATGGCTACACCTTC.

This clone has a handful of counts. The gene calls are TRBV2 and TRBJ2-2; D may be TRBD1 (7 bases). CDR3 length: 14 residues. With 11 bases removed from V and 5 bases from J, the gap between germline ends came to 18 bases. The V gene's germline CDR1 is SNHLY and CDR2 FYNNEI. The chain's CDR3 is CAGRDRRTTGELFF. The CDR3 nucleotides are TGTGCCGGGCGGGACAGACGAACAACCGGGGAGCTGTTTTTT. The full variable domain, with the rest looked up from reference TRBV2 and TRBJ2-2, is EPEVTQTPSHQVTQMGQEVILRCVPISNHLYFYWYRQILGQKVEFLVSFYNNEISEKSEIFDDQFSVERPDGSNFTLKIRSTKLEDSAMYFCAGRDRRTTGELFFGEGSRLTVL.

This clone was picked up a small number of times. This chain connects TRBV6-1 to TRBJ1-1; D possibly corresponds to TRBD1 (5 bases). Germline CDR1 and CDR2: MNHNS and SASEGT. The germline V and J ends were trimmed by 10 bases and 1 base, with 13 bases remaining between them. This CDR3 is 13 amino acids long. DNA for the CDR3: TGTGCCACCCTAGACAGACAGAACACTGAAGCTTTCTTT. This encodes CATLDRQNTEAFF.

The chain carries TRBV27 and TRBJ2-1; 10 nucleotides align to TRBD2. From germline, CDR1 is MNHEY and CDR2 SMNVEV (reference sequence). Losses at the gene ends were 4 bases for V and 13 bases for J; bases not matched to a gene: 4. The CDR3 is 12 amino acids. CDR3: CASSSRLAGQFF. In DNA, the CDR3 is TGTGCCAGCAGTTCCCGACTAGCGGGCCAGTTCTTC.

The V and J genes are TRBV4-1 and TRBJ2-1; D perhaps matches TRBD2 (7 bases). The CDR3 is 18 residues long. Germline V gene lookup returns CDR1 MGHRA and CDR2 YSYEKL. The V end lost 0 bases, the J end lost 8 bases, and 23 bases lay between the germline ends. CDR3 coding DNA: TGCGCCAGCAGCCAAGATTACAGGGAGGGTGCGGGATATTATGAGCAGTTCTTC. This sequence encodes CASSQDYREGAGYYEQFF.

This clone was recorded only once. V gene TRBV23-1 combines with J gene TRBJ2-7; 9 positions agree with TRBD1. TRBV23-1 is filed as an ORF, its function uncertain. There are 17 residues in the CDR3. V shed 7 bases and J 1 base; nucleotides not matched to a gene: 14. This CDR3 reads CASNCSAPGTGSYEQYF. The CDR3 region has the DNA TGCGCCAGCAACTGTTCGGCCCCCGGGACAGGGTCCTACGAGCAGTACTTC.

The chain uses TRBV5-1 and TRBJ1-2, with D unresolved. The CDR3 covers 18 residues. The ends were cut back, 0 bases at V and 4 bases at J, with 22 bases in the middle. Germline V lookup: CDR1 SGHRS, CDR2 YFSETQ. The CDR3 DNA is TGCGCCAGCAGCTTGGTAGTGGGGAGCTGGGCAGGAGGCTATGGCTACACCTTC. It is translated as CASSLVVGSWAGGYGYTF.